The clone carrying this T cell receptor (beta chain) is a singleton in its sample. Antigen specificity is unknown. This CDR3 has 16 amino acids. V lost 3 bases and J lost 3; bases outside the gene matches: 11. The data were taken from a study of T cells in Graves' hyperthyroidism and ophthalmopathy. Study findings and constraints: Ophthalmopathy was predicted by the model a median of roughly 6.6 months ahead of onset.

Amplification of TCR beta CDR3 regions was performed using RNA transcripts as template. The HTBI primer set served for first-round RT-PCR of the TCR CDR3. TCRdb redid the calling of the multiplex PCR reads with MiXCR, one entry per CDR3 protein. The sample lists hundreds of thousands of distinct CDR3 sequences; 15% to 18% were seen once. The V gene is TRBV12-3 or TRBV12-4, the J gene TRBJ2-7; TRBD2 agrees at 7 bases. The sequence came from a woman between 18 and 29 years old with Graves' hyperthyroidism that later progressed to Graves' ophthalmopathy. The material sequenced was blood. The CDR3 DNA is TGTGCCAGCAGTTTTGGGTCGGGAGGCCCGGACTACGAGCAGTACTTC. Translating it yields CASSFGSGGPDYEQYF.